This TCR beta chain was found in a study of PD-1 blockade in classical Hodgkin lymphoma. On the study more broadly: Intravenous infusions of nivolumab 3 mg/kg reached patients every 2 weeks.

Every single patient, without exception, relapsed after autologous stem cell transplantation, and brentuximab vedotin exposure varied. This clone was counted once. What it recognizes is unknown. An end of the junction does not agree with germline; a read error may underlie this. Study-wide results and limits: The baseline diversity of complete responders showed similarity to that of newly diagnosed patients. Researchers reported that CD4+ TCR diversity, though not CD8+, rose significantly by C4D1.

Generated by immunoSEQ multiplex PCR, the TCRdb table keeps only in-frame clones and is missing some. This table holds tens of thousands of clones, about three quarters found once. The CDR3 is made up of 12 amino acids. Germline V gene sequence: CDR1 SGHAT, CDR2 FQNNGV. This TCR was recovered from a human donor with classical Hodgkin lymphoma. The chain carries TRBV11-2 and TRBJ2-5, with TRBD2 as a possible D gene (5 bases). The sequencing used peripheral blood mononuclear cells (PBMCs), collected before the second cycle of nivolumab. CDR3 sequence: CASSPREEPQYF. The CDR3 DNA sequence: TGTGCCAGCAGCCCTCGGGAAGAGCCCCAGTACTTC.